The T cell receptor (beta chain) described here comes from a study of cytomegalovirus exposure and HLA in healthy donors. Sequenced by immunoSEQ multiplex PCR; TCRdb stores in-frame clones only, minus some. In the table there are approximately 260,000 clones, about 86% of which are singletons. The V and J ends lost 4 bases and 7 bases, in that order; junction bases with no gene match: 5. The CDR3 has 14 amino acids. Germline V gene sequence: CDR1 MNHEY, CDR2 SVGAGI. This clonotype was sampled from a woman younger than 35 in good health and CMV-seronegative. The sample was PBMCs. The chain employs TRBV6-5 and TRBJ1-2, with 11 nucleotides matching TRBD1. CDR3 protein: CASSWTGGFGGYTF. CDR3 DNA: TGTGCCAGCAGTTGGACAGGGGGCTTCGGTGGCTACACCTTC.